Following are 10 T cell receptor beta chains from one sample sequenced in a study of blood T cells in healthy people across ages. A second roughly 6 to 12 cycle PCR used barcoded and J-beta primers. TCRdb re-called the 5' RACE reads with MiXCR, one entry per CDR3 protein. This table holds 1.4 million or so distinct CDR3 sequences, roughly 43% found once. The sample was blood. The receptors stem from a woman younger than 30 in good health.

The chain couples TRBV5-1 to TRBJ2-5; possibly TRBD2 for D (6 bases). Gene TRBJ2-7 matches the end of the DNA better, so the J call may be wrong. This CDR3 spans 13 amino acids. The germline gives CDR1 SGHRS, CDR2 YFSETQ. The CDR3 DNA is TGCGCCAGCAGCTTTCGGGAGTTTAACGAGCAGTACTTC. This codes for CASSFREFNEQYF.

The J gene is TRBJ2-7, the V gene TRBV7-9, with 7 positions matching TRBD1. The CDR3 is 15 residues long. J was trimmed by 0 bases and V by 7 bases; bases with no gene match: 9. Germline CDR1 SEHNR, CDR2 FQNEAQ (reference sequence). CDR3 sequence: CASTLSRDSSYEQYF. The CDR3 DNA reads as TGTGCCAGCACCCTGAGTCGGGACAGCTCCTACGAGCAGTACTTC.

This chain uses TRBV20-1 with TRBJ2-5; 9 bases map to TRBD2. CDR1 DFQATT and CDR2 SNEGSKA come from the germline V gene (reference sequence). With 5 bases clipped from V and 2 bases from J, the junction kept 6 bases outside the gene matches. The CDR3 is 14 amino acids. CDR3 protein: CSARSGRPQETQYF. DNA for the CDR3: TGCAGTGCTCGTAGCGGGAGACCACAAGAGACCCAGTACTTC.

The chain is built from TRBV7-2 and TRBJ2-2, with D possibly TRBD2 on 5 matching bases. Germline V gives CDR1 SGHTA, CDR2 FQGNSA. The CDR3 loop spans 14 amino acids. The V gene lost 7 bases and the J gene lost 3 bases, with 12 bases spanning the gap. The CDR3 DNA is TGTGCCAGCAATGGACTTACTTACACCGGGGAGCTGTTTTTT. Its protein is CASNGLTYTGELFF.

A note on this clonotype: The germline gene is not matched at one end of the junction; a read error may be the cause. V gene TRBV7-8 combines with J gene TRBJ2-7; 7 bases fit TRBD2. Germline lookup yields CDR1 SGHVS and CDR2 FQNEAQ. This CDR3 comprises 17 residues. The CDR3 DNA is TGTGCCGGCAGCTTAAGTCCTAGCGGCACAGCTTTGTACGAGCAGTACTTC. Its translation is CAGSLSPSGTALYEQYF. Drawing the rest from reference TRBV7-8 and TRBJ2-7, the complete variable domain is GAGVSQSPRYKVAKRGQDVALRCDPISGHVSLFWYQQALGQGPEFLTYFQNEAQLDKSGLPSDRFFAERPEGSVSTLKIQRTQQEDSAVYLCAGSLSPSGTALYEQYFGPGTRLTVT.

This rearrangement joins TRBV28 to TRBJ2-7; D tentatively reads TRBD1 or TRBD2 (5 bases each). The CDR3 has 12 residues. The V gene's germline CDR1 is MDHEN and CDR2 SYDVKM. Trimming shortened V by 7 bases and J by 5 bases, and 12 bases separated the two germline ends. CDR3: CASMSRGHEQYF. CDR3 DNA: TGTGCCAGCATGAGTCGGGGCCACGAGCAGTACTTC.

J is TRBJ2-1 and V is TRBV4-3, with D perhaps TRBD1 or TRBD2 (6 bases each). The germline V gene encodes CDR1 LGHNA and CDR2 YSLEER. Trimming removed 1 base from V and 0 bases from J, with 16 bases in between. The CDR3 consists of 18 residues. The CDR3 sequence: CASSQATGAPSSYNEQFF. The CDR3 region has the DNA TGCGCCAGCAGCCAAGCCACGGGGGCCCCTAGCTCCTACAATGAGCAGTTCTTC.

The V and J genes are TRBV29-1 and TRBJ2-1, with D perhaps assigned TRBD1 or TRBD2 (6 bases each). The germline V gene encodes CDR1 SQVTM and CDR2 ANQGSEA. Trimming cost V 8 bases and J 7 bases, with 21 bases left between them. The CDR3 has 14 residues. In nucleotides, the CDR3 is TGCAGCACCACGGGGAGGACAGTCCGGAATGAGCAGTTCTTC. Amino acid sequence: CSTTGRTVRNEQFF.

This chain joins TRBV7-2 and TRBJ2-7; D might be TRBD1 (6 bases). TRBJ2-5 matches the DNA end more closely, so the J call is doubtful. Germline-derived CDR1 and CDR2 are SGHTA and FQGNSA. The CDR3 spans 14 residues. The CDR3 DNA reads as TGTGCCAGCAGCTGGACAGAAGGGGGAGAGACCCAGTACTTC. Residues: CASSWTEGGETQYF.

This rearrangement joins TRBV12-3 or TRBV12-4 to TRBJ2-7; D possibly corresponds to TRBD2 (6 bases). This CDR3 contains 13 residues. Trimming stripped 4 bases from V and 6 bases from J, with 13 bases between. In nucleotides, the CDR3 is TGTGCCAGCAGTTCCGGGGGTGCCCCCGAGCAGTACTTC. Encoded protein: CASSSGGAPEQYF.